This T cell receptor (beta chain) was profiled in a study of shared clonotypes between healthy human individuals. Overall study context: The study enrolled a couple of women and a few men aged 18 to 49.

The CDR3 sequence is 12 residues long. V was clipped by 5 bases and J by 2 bases, with 4 bases between them. Germline assignment: CDR1 SNHLY and CDR2 FYNNEI. This clone appeared many times. This sample includes further DNA sequences coding for the same CDR3. Several immunoSEQ plates received, in even portions, the genomic DNA of each subset. The protocol was immunoSEQ multiplex PCR, while the TCRdb copy is restricted to in-frame clones and leaves out a portion. This sample has 520,000 or so clones, with 79% found just once. This TCR derives from a woman between 40 and 55 years old in good health. Some clones in this sample may be carry-over from other donors' samples. The gene calls are TRBV2 and TRBJ2-1; D unresolved. Sequencing was carried out using PBMCs. The DNA for the CDR3 is TGTGCCAGCAGTCCAACCTACAATGAGCAGTTCTTC. Amino acid sequence: CASSPTYNEQFF.